Detailed here is one T cell receptor (beta chain). Its cognate antigen is unknown. This sample is drawn from a study of cytomegalovirus exposure and HLA in healthy donors. Points from the study as a whole: More clonal expansion characterized HLA-associated TCR beta chains than equally common others in a later analysis.

The CDR3 consists of 14 residues. V lost 9 bases and J lost 8, with 22 bases in between. Per the germline V gene, CDR1 is SNHLY and CDR2 is FYNNEI. This PCR relied on a set of 60 Vbeta primers and 13 Jbeta primers. In the original analysis: A later analysis counted roughly 74 million unique TCR beta chains, 9.5 million to 12 million shared. The method was immunoSEQ multiplex PCR; TCRdb's version includes in-frame clones alone and lacks a portion of them. V, J and clone size are those of that table, while D and trimming were read from the DNA. Its table records about 120,000 clones. The receptor was isolated from a man aged 25 to 45 in good health and CMV-seronegative. The chain is built from TRBV2 and TRBJ1-2, with TRBD1 as a possible D gene (6 bases). Material for sequencing was PBMCs. Written as DNA, the CDR3 is TGTGCCAGGGAAAGATCGCGACAGGTCACCGGCTACACCTTC. Encoded protein: CARERSRQVTGYTF.